This note documents a single T cell receptor beta chain sequence. These data belong to a study of OX40 agonist ivuxolimab in advanced cancers. Sequencing used immunoSEQ multiplex PCR; TCRdb keeps in-frame clones, though not all of them. The sample carries about 63,000 clones, 91% recorded once. The length of the CDR3 is 17 residues. The germline gives CDR1 LNHNV, CDR2 YYDKDF (reference sequence). Trimming took 0 bases from V and 8 from J; bases not matched to a gene: 11. The chain is built from TRBV15 and TRBJ2-1; TRBD1 matches 9 bases. This specimen consisted of CD4+ or CD8+ T cells sorted from blood, obtained in a trial of the OX40 agonist ivuxolimab. The TCR originated in an adult with an advanced solid tumor such as melanoma, head and neck, liver or kidney cancer. The CDR3 spells CATSRDGRDRESDEQFF. CDR3 in DNA: TGTGCCACCAGCAGAGACGGGCGGGACAGGGAGAGCGATGAGCAGTTCTTC.